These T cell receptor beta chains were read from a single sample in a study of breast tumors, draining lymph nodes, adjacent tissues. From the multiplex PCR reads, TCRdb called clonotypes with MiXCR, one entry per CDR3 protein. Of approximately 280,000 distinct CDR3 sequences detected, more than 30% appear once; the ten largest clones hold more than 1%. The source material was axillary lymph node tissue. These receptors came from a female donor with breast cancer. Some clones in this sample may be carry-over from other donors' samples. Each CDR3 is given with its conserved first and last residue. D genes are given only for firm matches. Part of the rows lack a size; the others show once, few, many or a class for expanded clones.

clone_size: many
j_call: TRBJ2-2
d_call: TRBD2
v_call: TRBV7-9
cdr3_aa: CASSFWGGTGELFF
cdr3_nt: TGTGCCAGCAGCTTCTGGGGGGGAACCGGGGAGCTGTTTTTT

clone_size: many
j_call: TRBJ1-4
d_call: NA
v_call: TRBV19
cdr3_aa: CASSIKGRQREKLFF
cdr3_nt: TGTGCCAGTAGTATTAAGGGTCGACAGCGTGAAAAACTGTTTTTT

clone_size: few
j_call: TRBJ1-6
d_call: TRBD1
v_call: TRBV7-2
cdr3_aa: CASSYSTRRDSRSSYNSPLHF
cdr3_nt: TGTGCCAGCAGTTACTCCACCAGGCGGGACAGCAGGAGCTCCTATAATTCACCCCTCCACTTT

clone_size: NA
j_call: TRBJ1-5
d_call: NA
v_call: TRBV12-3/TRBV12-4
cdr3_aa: CASSRGTRNQPQHF
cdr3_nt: TGTGCCAGCAGTCGCGGGACACGGAATCAGCCCCAGCATTTT

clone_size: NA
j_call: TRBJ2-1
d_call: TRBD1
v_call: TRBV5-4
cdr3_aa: CASSLGQGARIGYNEQFF
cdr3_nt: TGTGCCAGCAGCTTGGGACAGGGGGCGCGTATAGGGTACAATGAGCAGTTCTTC

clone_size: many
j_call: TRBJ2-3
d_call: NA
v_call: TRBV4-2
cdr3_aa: CASSQDPASTDTQYF
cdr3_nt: TGTGCCAGCAGCCAAGACCCGGCGAGCACAGATACGCAGTATTTT

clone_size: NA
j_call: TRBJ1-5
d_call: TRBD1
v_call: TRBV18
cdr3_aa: CASSRDSRNQPQHF
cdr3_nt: TGTGCCAGCTCACGGGACAGCCGCAATCAGCCCCAGCATTTT

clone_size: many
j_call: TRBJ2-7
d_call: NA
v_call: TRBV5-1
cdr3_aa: CASRRMGYEQYF
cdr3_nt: TGCGCCAGCAGACGGATGGGCTACGAGCAGTACTTC

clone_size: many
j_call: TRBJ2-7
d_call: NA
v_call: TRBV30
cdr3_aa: CAWSRGVEYEQYF
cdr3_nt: TGTGCCTGGAGCAGGGGAGTAGAGTACGAGCAGTACTTC

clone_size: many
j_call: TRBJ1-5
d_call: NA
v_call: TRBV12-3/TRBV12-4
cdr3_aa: CASSLQGTQPQHF
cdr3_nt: TGTGCCAGCAGTTTACAGGGTACTCAGCCCCAGCATTTT

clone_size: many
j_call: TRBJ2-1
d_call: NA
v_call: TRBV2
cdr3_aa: CASSLLGGARTSYNEQFF
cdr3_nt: TGTGCCAGCAGTCTCCTGGGGGGGGCGCGGACTAGTTACAATGAGCAGTTCTTC

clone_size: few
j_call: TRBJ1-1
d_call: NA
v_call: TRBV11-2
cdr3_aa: CASSLGFEAFF
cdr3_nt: TGTGCCAGCAGCTTAGGGTTTGAAGCTTTCTTT

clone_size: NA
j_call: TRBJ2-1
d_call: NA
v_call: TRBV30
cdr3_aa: CAWSVSAQQVSEQFF
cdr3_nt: TGTGCCTGGAGTGTTTCGGCGCAACAAGTGAGTGAGCAGTTCTTC

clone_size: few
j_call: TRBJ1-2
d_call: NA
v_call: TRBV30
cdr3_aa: CAWKGPYGYTF
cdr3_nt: TGTGCCTGGAAGGGTCCTTATGGCTACACCTTC

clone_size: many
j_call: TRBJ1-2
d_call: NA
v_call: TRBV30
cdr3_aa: CAWSRRARGVGYTF
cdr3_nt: TGTGCCTGGAGTCGCCGCGCAAGAGGGGTGGGCTACACCTTC

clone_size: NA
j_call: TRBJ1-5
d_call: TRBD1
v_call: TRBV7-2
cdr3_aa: CASSPEGTGAGNQPQHF
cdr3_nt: TGTGCCAGCAGCCCTGAGGGGACAGGGGCGGGCAATCAGCCCCAGCATTTT

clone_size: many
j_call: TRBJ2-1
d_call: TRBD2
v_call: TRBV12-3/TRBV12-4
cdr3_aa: CASSRTSGGRRNEQFF
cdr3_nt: TGTGCCAGCAGCAGGACTAGCGGGGGTAGACGCAATGAGCAGTTCTTC

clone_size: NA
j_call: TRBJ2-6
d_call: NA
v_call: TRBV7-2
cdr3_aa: CASSIYLCSVDLGTGANVLTF
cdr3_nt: NA